A single sample gave rise to the 5 T cell receptor beta chains below, sequenced in a study of kidney transplant recipient with SARS-CoV-2 infection. TCRdb fed the reads into MiXCR, producing one record per CDR3 protein. The sample holds under 250,000 distinct CDR3 sequences, more than 25% seen once. Specimen: a blood sample, collected at baseline and on approximately day 120 from a kidney transplant recipient. The origin of the receptors is a young adult male patient who had COVID-19 and was a kidney transplant recipient. Some T cells may trace back to the graft donor.

About this clonotype: One junction end does not reproduce the germline sequence, and a read error may be involved. This chain links TRBV10-1 with TRBJ1-3; a possible D gene is TRBD1 (5 bases). The CDR3 covers 16 residues. Per the germline V gene, CDR1 is WNHNN and CDR2 is SYGVQD (reference sequence). In DNA, the CDR3 is TGCGCAAGATGGGGACGGGGGGTTCCCTCTGGAATCACCATATATTTT. Protein product: CARWGRGVPSGITIYF.

Note on this clonotype: A read error is possible here, since a much larger clone lies one base away. This chain joins TRBV19 and TRBJ2-7; maybe TRBD2 (6 bases). The CDR3 length is 15 residues. CDR1 is LNHDA, CDR2 SQIVND, per germline (reference sequence). V was shortened by 11 bases and J by 3 bases, with 23 bases between the two germline ends. The DNA for the CDR3 is TGTGCCGGTACCCCGAGGGCGGGAACGAACTACGAGCAGTACTTC. It yields the protein CAGTPRAGTNYEQYF. Based on the CDR3 plus reference TRBV19 and TRBJ2-7, the full variable domain is DGGITQSPKYLFRKEGQNVTLSCEQNLNHDAMYWYRQDPGQGLRLIYYSQIVNDFQKGDIAEGYSVSREKKESFPLTVTSAQKNPTAFYLCAGTPRAGTNYEQYFGPGTRLTVT.

This clonotype was counted at least ten times. The V call is TRBV18, the J call TRBJ2-5; 9 nucleotides line up with TRBD2. Per the germline V gene, CDR1 is KGHSH and CDR2 is LQKENI. J lost 5 bases, V lost 4 bases, and 8 bases had no gene match. This CDR3 spans 15 amino acids. In DNA form, the CDR3 reads TGTGCCAGCTCACGACTAGCGGTATTCGGGGAGACCCAGTACTTC. It yields the protein CASSRLAVFGETQYF.

This clonotype was picked up many times. This chain links TRBV14 with TRBJ2-5, with 10 positions matching TRBD2. The V gene end was trimmed by 3 bases and the J gene end by 5 bases; junction bases not matched to a gene: 3. This CDR3 spans 14 amino acids. The germline V gene encodes CDR1 SGHDN and CDR2 FVKESK. The CDR3 loop reads CASSQISGRETQYF. DNA of the CDR3: TGTGCCAGCAGCCAGATTAGCGGGAGGGAGACCCAGTACTTC.

This clonotype was recorded at least ten times. The chain uses TRBV7-6 and TRBJ2-1, with 7 bases aligning to TRBD2. V gave up 1 base and J gave up 8 bases; unmatched junction bases: 14. CDR1 is SGHVS and CDR2 is FNYEAQ in the germline V gene. The CDR3 consists of 17 residues. The CDR3, as DNA: TGTGCCAGCAGCTTAGATGGGACGGCGGGAGTGGTGTATGAGCAGTTCTTC. Encoded protein: CASSLDGTAGVVYEQFF.